This paragraph reports one T cell receptor beta chain. Its specificity is not known. The primer mix had 60 Vbeta and 13 Jbeta primers. The repertoire was sequenced with immunoSEQ multiplex PCR; TCRdb's copy has only in-frame clones and lacks some. The sample yields under 200,000 clones, roughly 74% seen once. CDR1 is LNHDA, CDR2 SQIVND, per germline (reference sequence). This CDR3 is 15 amino acids long. Trimming cost V 2 bases and J 6 bases; bases outside gene matches: 10. This entry comes from a study of cytomegalovirus exposure and HLA in healthy donors. Findings and caveats of the study: In a later analysis, common viral pathogens appeared linked to several of the most significant clusters. Presence/absence analyses assumed roughly uniform sequencing depth across donors, which may not hold.

Material for sequencing was PBMCs. The chain is built from TRBV19 and TRBJ2-7; 7 nucleotides match TRBD2. The TCR comes from a woman between 40 and 50 years old in good health and CMV-seropositive. The CDR3 sequence is CASSIRSGPQAEQYF. The DNA for the CDR3 is TGTGCCAGTAGTATACGTAGCGGGCCGCAAGCCGAGCAGTACTTC.